One and the same sample provided the 27 T cell receptor beta chains below, sequenced in a study of regulatory T cells in long-lasting Graves disease. Time point here: newly diagnosed GD, antithyroid drugs for less than 3 months. Scientists built the TCR library using RNA that was extracted from PBMCs. CDR3 regions were amplified by Arm-PCR using iRepertoire HTBI primers to build TCR beta libraries. TCRdb reprocessed the multiplex PCR reads via MiXCR and lists one record per CDR3 protein. The sample holds roughly 260,000 distinct CDR3 sequences, under 20% seen once. The same data also contributed to another study, on T cells in Graves' hyperthyroidism and ophthalmopathy.

Sample: peripheral blood mononuclear cells (PBMCs), taken at new diagnosis, from a patient treated with antithyroid drugs. The receptors shown here come from a woman aged 30 to 39 with Graves disease.

This clonotype was detected many times. CDR3 in DNA: TGCAGCGTGAGGACAGACAACACTGAAGCTTTCTTT. Translation gives CSVRTDNTEAFF. The rearrangement uses TRBV29-1 and TRBJ1-1; a weak D match, TRBD1 (6 bases). The CDR3 contains 12 residues. Germline V gives CDR1 SQVTM, CDR2 ANQGSEA. Trimming stripped 6 bases from V and 2 bases from J, with 10 bases between.

The table lists this clonotype with many counts. The chain has TRBV18 and TRBJ1-1; 8 bases fit TRBD1. Germline values: CDR1 KGHSH, CDR2 LQKENI. CDR3 length: 13 amino acids. V trimming: 3 bases; J trimming: 6 bases; junction bases outside the gene matches: 3. The CDR3 reads CASSPRQGSEAFF. DNA for the CDR3: TGTGCCAGCTCACCCCGACAGGGGTCTGAAGCTTTCTTT.

This clonotype was observed a few times. The chain combines TRBV20-1 with TRBJ2-2; 9 bases agree with TRBD2. CDR3 size: 16 residues. The germline gives CDR1 DFQATT, CDR2 SNEGSKA (reference sequence). The trim removed 4 bases at V and 3 bases at J, leaving 9 bases unmatched. This CDR3 is CSATASGAVYTGELFF. The CDR3 DNA reads as TGCAGTGCTACCGCTAGCGGGGCGGTCTACACCGGGGAGCTGTTTTTT.

This clonotype was seen many times. The V and J genes are TRBV7-9 and TRBJ1-4; D unclear. V gave up 3 bases and J gave up 5 bases, with 10 bases separating them. CDR3 length equals 14 residues. The germline V gene encodes CDR1 SEHNR and CDR2 FQNEAQ (reference sequence). CDR3 coding DNA: TGTGCCAGCAGCTTCCCGAACGAAAATGAAAAACTGTTTTTT. Translation: CASSFPNENEKLFF.

This clonotype was observed many times. The J gene is TRBJ1-4, the V gene TRBV9; TRBD1 might be the D (5 bases). CDR1 and CDR2 from the germline V gene are SGDLS and YYNGEE. The CDR3 sequence is 15 residues long. V lost 4 bases and J lost 8, with 18 bases in between. The CDR3 protein is CASSTGSNRGEKLFF. In DNA, the CDR3 is TGTGCCAGCAGCACCGGATCTAACCGGGGGGAAAAACTGTTTTTT.

This clonotype was detected many times. This rearrangement joins TRBV7-3 to TRBJ2-1, with D uncertain. The germline V gene has CDR1 SGHTA and CDR2 FQGTGA. V was clipped by 5 bases and J by 0 bases, with 17 bases between them. This CDR3 contains 17 residues. The CDR3, as DNA: TGTGCCAGCAGCGTGGGCCCGGGCCATAGCTCCTACAATGAGCAGTTCTTC. Protein sequence: CASSVGPGHSSYNEQFF.

This clonotype came up many times. The V gene is TRBV4-1, the J gene TRBJ2-1, with TRBD2 matching over 11 bases. The CDR3 totals 17 residues. Unmatched junction bases numbered 11, after V lost 3 bases and J lost 7 bases. Germline CDR1 MGHRA, CDR2 YSYEKL. CDR3 sequence: CASSQLLAGGNGNEQFF. The CDR3 nucleotides read TGCGCCAGCAGCCAGCTGTTAGCGGGGGGGAACGGGAATGAGCAGTTCTTC.

The sample holds many counts of this clonotype. This chain connects TRBV6-2 or TRBV6-3 to TRBJ1-4, with 9 bases that match TRBD1. CDR1 and CDR2 from the germline V gene are MNHEY and SVGEGT. The CDR3 has 14 residues. V was pared by 7 bases and J by 7 bases, with 7 bases of the junction left unmatched. This chain's CDR3 is CASITGQGGEKLFF. In DNA, the CDR3 is TGTGCCAGCATCACGGGACAGGGAGGTGAAAAACTGTTTTTT.

DNA for the CDR3: TGTGCCAGCAGTTTACAGGGGGGGGACATTCAGTACTTC. This sequence encodes CASSLQGGDIQYF. The V gene is TRBV27, the J gene TRBJ2-4, with D perhaps assigned TRBD1 or TRBD2 (7 bases each). Germline CDR1 is MNHEY and CDR2 is SMNVEV (reference sequence). Trimming removed 2 bases from V and 8 bases from J, with 10 bases in between. This CDR3 is built from 13 residues.

This clonotype occurred many times. The V call is TRBV6-9, the J call TRBJ2-7; 8 bases line up with TRBD2. Germline V lookup: CDR1 MNHGY, CDR2 SVAAGI. Germline trimming cut 3 bases from V and 7 bases from J; bases unmatched to any gene: 8. This CDR3 contains 14 residues. The CDR3 bases are TGTGCCAGCAGTTACTTGGCGGGGGGCGTTGAGCAGTACTTC. This translates into CASSYLAGGVEQYF.

V is TRBV20-1 and J is TRBJ1-6; no reliable D call. Trimming shortened V by 2 bases and J by 0 bases, and 8 bases separated the two germline ends. Germline assignment: CDR1 DFQATT and CDR2 SNEGSKA (reference sequence). The length of the CDR3 is 15 residues. CDR3 coding DNA: TGCAGTGCTAGAAGAACTAGCTCCTATAATTCACCCCTCCACTTT. This gives the protein CSARRTSSYNSPLHF.

V and J are TRBV4-1 and TRBJ1-2; D unresolved. The germline CDR1 and CDR2 sequences are MGHRA and YSYEKL. The CDR3 runs 14 residues. V was trimmed by 1 base and J by 7 bases, leaving 13 bases between them. This CDR3 reads CASSQVGVDGGYTF. The CDR3 nucleotides are TGCGCCAGCAGCCAAGTTGGAGTAGATGGTGGCTACACCTTC.

In regard to this clonotype: A much larger clone lies a single base off, so this may be a read error. The rearrangement joins TRBV2 to TRBJ2-4; TRBD1 agrees at 7 bases. With 3 bases clipped from V and 11 bases from J, the junction kept 7 bases outside the gene matches. CDR3 length: 13 residues. Germline V gene lookup returns CDR1 SNHLY and CDR2 FYNNEI. DNA for the CDR3: TGTGCCAGCAGTGAGAGCAGACAGGGAGTTCAGTACTTC. This encodes CASSESRQGVQYF. Using reference TRBV2 and TRBJ2-4 for the parts outside the CDR3, the full variable domain is EPEVTQTPSHQVTQMGQEVILRCVPISNHLYFYWYRQILGQKVEFLVSFYNNEISEKSEIFDDQFSVERPDGSNFTLKIRSTKLEDSAMYFCASSESRQGVQYFGAGTRLSVL.

Only a few counts were recorded for this clonotype. A much larger clone sits a single nucleotide away, making a read error possible. This CDR3 is missing its conserved last phenylalanine or tryptophan, likely due to a read error. This chain uses TRBV18 with TRBJ2-3; the match to TRBD2 covers 7 bases. The junction had 15 bases not matched to a gene; V was cut back by 10 bases and J by 2 bases. Germline V gene lookup returns CDR1 KGHSH and CDR2 LQKENI. This CDR3 region has 16 residues. The CDR3 sequence is CATSDPSGTNTDTQYS. CDR3 in DNA: TGTGCCACCAGTGACCCCAGCGGGACTAACACAGATACGCAGTATTCT.

The V call is TRBV4-1, the J call TRBJ1-4, with 8 bases that match TRBD1. CDR1 is MGHRA and CDR2 is YSYEKL in the germline V gene. The CDR3 extends over 19 amino acids. Unmatched junction bases numbered 20, after V lost 3 bases and J lost 8 bases. The chain's CDR3 is CASSHIASSPGTGTEKLFF. The CDR3, as DNA: TGCGCCAGCAGCCATATAGCCTCAAGCCCCGGGACAGGTACCGAAAAACTGTTTTTT.

This clonotype was counted at least ten times. The CDR3 loop reads CASRGQGAAIYGYTF. The CDR3 bases are TGTGCCAGCAGAGGACAGGGGGCGGCCATCTATGGCTACACCTTC. The chain uses TRBV2 and TRBJ1-2, with 11 positions matching TRBD1. The CDR3 extends over 15 amino acids. Germline CDR1 SNHLY, CDR2 FYNNEI. V shed 6 bases and J 4 bases; nucleotides not matched to a gene: 7.

This clonotype was seen a handful of times. In DNA, the CDR3 is TGTGCCAGCAGTGAATCGCCAGGGGAAGCTTTCTTT. It specifies CASSESPGEAFF. The chain combines TRBV25-1 with TRBJ1-1, with TRBD1 as a possible D gene (5 bases). The germline V gene has CDR1 MGHDK and CDR2 SYGVNS. The CDR3 is made up of 12 amino acids. Trimming cost V 1 base and J 8 bases, with 8 bases left between them. Full variable domain (remainder filled in from reference TRBV25-1 and TRBJ1-1): EADIYQTPRYLVIGTGKKITLECSQTMGHDKMYWYQQDPGMELHLIHYSYGVNSTEKGDLSSESTVSRIRTEHFPLTLESARPSHTSQYLCASSESPGEAFFGQGTRLTVV.

This clonotype came up a few times. The V and J genes are TRBV29-1 and TRBJ2-7; 10 bases match TRBD1. There are 16 residues in the CDR3. CDR1 is SQVTM and CDR2 is ANQGSEA in the germline V gene. The J segment lost 2 bases and the V segment lost 3 bases, leaving 10 bases of the junction unmatched. The CDR3 coding sequence is TGCAGCGTTGAGGGCGGGGGGACAGGGGACCCCTACGAGCAGTACTTC. It yields the protein CSVEGGGTGDPYEQYF.

This clonotype has ten or more counts. This rearrangement joins TRBV10-2 to TRBJ1-5; D remains ambiguous. The length of the CDR3 is 15 residues. Deletions cut 4 bases from V and 0 bases from J, with 10 bases between. The germline V gene encodes CDR1 WSHSY and CDR2 SAAADI. The CDR3 reads CASSGTGDSNQPQHF. The CDR3, as DNA: TGCGCCAGCAGTGGAACCGGGGATAGCAATCAGCCCCAGCATTTT.

To note about this clonotype: A far larger clone is off by one base, so a read error is likely. V and J are TRBV11-1 and TRBJ1-2; tentatively, D is TRBD1 (5 bases). Trimming stripped 5 bases from V and 5 bases from J, with 15 bases between. CDR1 is SGHAT and CDR2 is FQDESV in the germline V gene (reference sequence). The CDR3 extends over 14 amino acids. CDR3 in DNA: TGTGCCAGCAGCACCGATCTGGGGGGTTATGGCTACACCTTC. Translation gives CASSTDLGGYGYTF.

This clonotype was observed a handful of times. One base away lies a much larger clone, so this may be a sequencing read error. The chain carries TRBV2 and TRBJ1-1; D is ambiguous. The CDR3 loop spans 13 amino acids. Germline CDR1 and CDR2: SNHLY and FYNNEI. The CDR3 here is CTSSQTYRTEAFF. DNA for the CDR3: TGTACCAGCAGCCAGACCTATAGGACTGAAGCTTTCTTT.

This clonotype was seen only a few times. This rearrangement joins TRBV7-3 to TRBJ2-2; 8 positions agree with TRBD1. Germline assignment: CDR1 SGHTA and CDR2 FQGTGA. This CDR3 is built from 15 residues. The J segment lost 4 bases and the V segment lost 5 bases, leaving 6 bases of the junction unmatched. CDR3 in DNA: TGTGCCAGCAGCCCCCGGACAGGGTCCACCGGGGAGCTGTTTTTT. It translates to CASSPRTGSTGELFF.

This clonotype has a count of ten or more. The chain has TRBV11-1 and TRBJ1-1; D call uncertain. V lost 1 base, J lost 0 bases, and 9 bases lay in between. The CDR3 contains 15 residues. The germline gives CDR1 SGHAT, CDR2 FQDESV (reference sequence). DNA of the CDR3: TGTGCCAGCAGCTTAGGGTCCTGGATGAACACTGAAGCTTTCTTT. Its translation: CASSLGSWMNTEAFF.

This clonotype was detected many times. The V and J genes are TRBV20-1 and TRBJ1-1, with a possible D match to TRBD1 (5 bases). The CDR3 consists of 15 residues. V lost 3 bases and J 2 bases, leaving 16 bases between the germline ends. Germline CDR1 is DFQATT and CDR2 is SNEGSKA (reference sequence). The CDR3 sequence: CSASPPGTRNTEAFF. As DNA, the CDR3 is TGCAGTGCTAGCCCCCCAGGGACCCGAAACACTGAAGCTTTCTTT.

Concerning this clonotype itself: It differs at one base from a far larger clone, so likely a read error. This chain connects TRBV6-2 or TRBV6-3 to TRBJ1-3, with D possibly TRBD1 on 5 matching bases. Germline V lookup: CDR1 MNHEY, CDR2 SVGEGT. The CDR3 is 16 amino acids. Trimming pared 7 bases from V and 2 bases from J, leaving 18 bases between. DNA for the CDR3: TGTGCCAGCACCACGGGACGGGGATCAGCTGGAAACACCATATATTTT. This encodes CASTTGRGSAGNTIYF.

The chain links TRBV10-3 to TRBJ1-5, with a weak D call TRBD1 (6 bases). Germline V gene sequence: CDR1 ENHRY, CDR2 SYGVKD. Trimming took off 4 bases at V and 6 bases at J, with 10 bases between the two ends. The CDR3 consists of 13 residues. The CDR3 coding sequence is TGTGCCATCAGTGGGGGGGGCGGTCAGCCCCAGCATTTT. Encoded protein: CAISGGGGQPQHF.

The rearrangement links TRBV9 to TRBJ1-5, with D unresolved. V lost 0 bases and J lost 3, with 13 bases in between. This CDR3 comprises 16 residues. Germline V gene lookup returns CDR1 SGDLS and CDR2 YYNGEE. The CDR3 bases are TGTGCCAGCAGCGTAGGGCCCAGCGGCGCCAATCAGCCCCAGCATTTT. Translation: CASSVGPSGANQPQHF.